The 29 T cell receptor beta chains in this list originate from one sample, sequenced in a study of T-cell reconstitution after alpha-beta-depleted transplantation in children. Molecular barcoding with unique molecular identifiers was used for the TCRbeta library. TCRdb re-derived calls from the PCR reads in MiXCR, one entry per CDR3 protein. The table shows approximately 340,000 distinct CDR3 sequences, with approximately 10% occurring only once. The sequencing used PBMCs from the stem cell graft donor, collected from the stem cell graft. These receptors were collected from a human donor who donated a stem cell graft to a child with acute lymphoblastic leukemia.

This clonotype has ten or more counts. The CDR3 coding sequence is TGTGCCAGCAGTTTTGTGTCTAGCGGGACGGCAGATACGCAGTATTTT. It is translated as CASSFVSSGTADTQYF. The J gene is TRBJ2-3, the V gene TRBV12-3 or TRBV12-4; 9 bases map to TRBD2. The CDR3 has 16 residues. V lost 3 bases, J lost 4 bases, and 8 bases stayed unmatched.

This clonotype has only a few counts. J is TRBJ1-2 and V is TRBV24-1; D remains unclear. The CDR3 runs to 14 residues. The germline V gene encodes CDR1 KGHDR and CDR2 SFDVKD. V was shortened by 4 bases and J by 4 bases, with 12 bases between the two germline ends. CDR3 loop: CATSDLRRSYGYTF. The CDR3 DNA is TGTGCCACCAGTGACCTCCGTCGGAGCTATGGCTACACCTTC.

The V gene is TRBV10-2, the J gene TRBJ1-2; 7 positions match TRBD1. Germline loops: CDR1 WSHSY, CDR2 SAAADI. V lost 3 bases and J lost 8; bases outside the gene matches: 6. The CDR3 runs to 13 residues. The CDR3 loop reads CASSEGGAYGYTF. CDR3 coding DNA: TGCGCCAGCAGTGAAGGGGGCGCTTACGGCTACACCTTC.

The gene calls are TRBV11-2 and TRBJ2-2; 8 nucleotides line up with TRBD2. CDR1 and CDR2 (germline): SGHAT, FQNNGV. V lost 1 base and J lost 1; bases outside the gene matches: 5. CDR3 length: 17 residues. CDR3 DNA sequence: TGTGCCAGCAGCTTAGGACCGGGACTAGTGAACACCGGGGAGCTGTTTTTT. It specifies CASSLGPGLVNTGELFF.

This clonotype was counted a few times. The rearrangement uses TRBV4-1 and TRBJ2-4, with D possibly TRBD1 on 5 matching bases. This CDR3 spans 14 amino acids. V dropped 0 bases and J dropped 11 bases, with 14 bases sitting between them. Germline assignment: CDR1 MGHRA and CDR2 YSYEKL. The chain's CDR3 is CASSQDRDRALQYF. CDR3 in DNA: TGCGCCAGCAGCCAAGATCGCGACAGAGCCCTTCAGTACTTC.

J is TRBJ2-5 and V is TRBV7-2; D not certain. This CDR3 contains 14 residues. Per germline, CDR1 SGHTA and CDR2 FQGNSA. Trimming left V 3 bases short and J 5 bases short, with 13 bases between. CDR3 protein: CASSFERMRETQYF. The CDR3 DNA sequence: TGTGCCAGCAGCTTTGAGCGAATGAGGGAGACCCAGTACTTC.

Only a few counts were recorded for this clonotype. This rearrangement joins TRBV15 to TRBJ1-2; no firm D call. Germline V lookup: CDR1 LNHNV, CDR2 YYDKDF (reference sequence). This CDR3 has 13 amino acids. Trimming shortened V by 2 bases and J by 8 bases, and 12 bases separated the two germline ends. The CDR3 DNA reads TGTGCCACCAGCAGATCGGGGAGCGGCGGCTACACCTTC. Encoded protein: CATSRSGSGGYTF.

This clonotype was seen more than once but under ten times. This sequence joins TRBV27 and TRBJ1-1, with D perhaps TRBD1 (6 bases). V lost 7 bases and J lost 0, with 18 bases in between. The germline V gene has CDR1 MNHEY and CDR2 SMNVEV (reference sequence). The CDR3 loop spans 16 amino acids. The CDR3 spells CASTTSAGGMNTEAFF. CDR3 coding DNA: TGTGCCAGCACCACCTCGGCGGGGGGCATGAACACTGAAGCTTTCTTT.

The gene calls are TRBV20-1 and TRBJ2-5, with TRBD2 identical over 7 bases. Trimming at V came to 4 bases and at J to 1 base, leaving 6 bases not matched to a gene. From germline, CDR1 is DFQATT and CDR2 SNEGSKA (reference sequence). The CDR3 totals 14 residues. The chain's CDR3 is CSAIPGTTQETQYF. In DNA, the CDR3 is TGCAGTGCTATTCCCGGGACTACCCAAGAGACCCAGTACTTC.

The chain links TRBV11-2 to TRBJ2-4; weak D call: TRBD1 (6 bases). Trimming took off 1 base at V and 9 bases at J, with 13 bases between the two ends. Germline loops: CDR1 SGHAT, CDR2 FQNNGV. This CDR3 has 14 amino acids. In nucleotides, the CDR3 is TGTGCCAGCAGCTTAGCTTGGGACAAAGCCATTCAGTACTTC. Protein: CASSLAWDKAIQYF.

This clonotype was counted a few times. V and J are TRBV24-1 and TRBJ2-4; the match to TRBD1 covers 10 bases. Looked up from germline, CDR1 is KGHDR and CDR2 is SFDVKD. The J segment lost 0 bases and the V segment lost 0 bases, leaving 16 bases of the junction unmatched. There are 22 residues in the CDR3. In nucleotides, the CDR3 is TGTGCCACCAGTGATTTGCCGTCGACAGGGGGCTCCCTGGATCTAGCCAAAAACATTCAGTACTTC. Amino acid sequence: CATSDLPSTGGSLDLAKNIQYF.

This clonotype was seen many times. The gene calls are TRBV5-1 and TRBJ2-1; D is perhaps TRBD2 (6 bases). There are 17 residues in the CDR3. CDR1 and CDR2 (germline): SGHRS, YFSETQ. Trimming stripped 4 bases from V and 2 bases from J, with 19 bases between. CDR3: CASSLAIGNTAYNEQFF. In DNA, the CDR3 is TGCGCCAGCAGCCTAGCGATTGGCAACACTGCCTACAATGAGCAGTTCTTC.

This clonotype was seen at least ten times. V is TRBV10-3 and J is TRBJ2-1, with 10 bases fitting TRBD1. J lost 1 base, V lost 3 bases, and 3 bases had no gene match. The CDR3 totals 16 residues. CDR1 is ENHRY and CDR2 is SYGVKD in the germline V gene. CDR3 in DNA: TGTGCCATCAGTGAAACGGGACAGGGGTCCTACAATGAGCAGTTCTTC. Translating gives CAISETGQGSYNEQFF.

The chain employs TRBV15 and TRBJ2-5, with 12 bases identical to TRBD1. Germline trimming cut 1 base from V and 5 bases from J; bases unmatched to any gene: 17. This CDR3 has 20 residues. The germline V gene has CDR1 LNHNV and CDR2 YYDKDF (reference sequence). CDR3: CATSRALPGTGGKSDETQYF. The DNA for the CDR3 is TGTGCCACCAGCAGAGCCCTTCCGGGGACAGGGGGCAAATCCGACGAGACCCAGTACTTC.

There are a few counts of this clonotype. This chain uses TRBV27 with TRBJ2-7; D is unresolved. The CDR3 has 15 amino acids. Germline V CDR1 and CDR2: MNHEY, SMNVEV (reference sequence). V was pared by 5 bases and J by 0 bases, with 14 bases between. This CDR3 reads CASSHRGLSSYEQYF. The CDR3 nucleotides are TGTGCCAGCAGTCATCGAGGATTAAGCTCCTACGAGCAGTACTTC.

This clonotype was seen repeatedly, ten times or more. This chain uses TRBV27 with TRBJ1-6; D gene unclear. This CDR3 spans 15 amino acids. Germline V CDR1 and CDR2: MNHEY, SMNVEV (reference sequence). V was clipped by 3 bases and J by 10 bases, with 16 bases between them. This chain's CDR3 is CASSFEPSLNSPLHF. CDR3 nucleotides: TGTGCCAGCAGTTTCGAGCCTAGTTTAAACTCACCCCTCCACTTT.

The CDR3 sequence is CASSLTGPDSRTSGRAHEQYF. In DNA form, the CDR3 reads TGTGCCAGCAGTTTAACAGGGCCTGACAGCCGGACTAGCGGGAGGGCCCACGAGCAGTACTTC. The rearrangement uses TRBV28 and TRBJ2-7; 15 positions agree with TRBD2. Trimming took 2 bases from V and 5 from J; bases not matched to a gene: 19. Per germline, CDR1 MDHEN and CDR2 SYDVKM. The CDR3 sequence is 21 residues long.

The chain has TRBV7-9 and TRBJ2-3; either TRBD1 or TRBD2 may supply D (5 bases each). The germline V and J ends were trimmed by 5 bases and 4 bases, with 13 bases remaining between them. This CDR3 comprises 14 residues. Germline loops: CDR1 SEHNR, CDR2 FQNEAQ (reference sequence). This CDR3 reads CASSRVGGADTQYF. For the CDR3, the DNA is TGTGCCAGCAGCCGGGTTGGGGGAGCAGATACGCAGTATTTT.

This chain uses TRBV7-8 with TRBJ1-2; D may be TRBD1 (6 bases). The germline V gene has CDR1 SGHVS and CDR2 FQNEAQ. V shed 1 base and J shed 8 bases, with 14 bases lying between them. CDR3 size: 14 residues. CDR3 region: CASSLDTGMTGYTF. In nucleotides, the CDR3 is TGTGCCAGCAGCTTAGATACAGGGATGACAGGCTACACCTTC.

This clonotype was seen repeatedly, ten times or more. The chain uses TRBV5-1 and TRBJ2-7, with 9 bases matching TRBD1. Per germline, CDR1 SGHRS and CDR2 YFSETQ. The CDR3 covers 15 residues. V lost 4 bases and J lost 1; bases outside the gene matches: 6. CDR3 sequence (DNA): TGCGCCAGCAGCCGCGCCGACAGGGGGTCCTACGAGCAGTACTTC. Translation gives CASSRADRGSYEQYF.

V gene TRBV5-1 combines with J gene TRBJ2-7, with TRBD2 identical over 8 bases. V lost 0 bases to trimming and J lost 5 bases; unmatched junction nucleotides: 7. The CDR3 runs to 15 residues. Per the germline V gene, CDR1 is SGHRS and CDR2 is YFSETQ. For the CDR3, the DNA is TGCGCCAGCAGCTTGGAGCGGACTAGCCTCCACGAGCAGTACTTC. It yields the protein CASSLERTSLHEQYF.

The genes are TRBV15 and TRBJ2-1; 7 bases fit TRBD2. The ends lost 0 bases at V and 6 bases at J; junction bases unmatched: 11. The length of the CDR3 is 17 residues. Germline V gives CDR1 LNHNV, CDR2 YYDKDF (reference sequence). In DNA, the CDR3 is TGTGCCACCAGCAGAGATGACGTCGCGGGAGTCCCCAATGAGCAGTTCTTC. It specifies CATSRDDVAGVPNEQFF.

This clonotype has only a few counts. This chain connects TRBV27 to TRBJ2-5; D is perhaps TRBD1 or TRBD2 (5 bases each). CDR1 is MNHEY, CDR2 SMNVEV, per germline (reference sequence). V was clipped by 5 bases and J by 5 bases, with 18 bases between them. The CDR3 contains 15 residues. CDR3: CASSIKKMGTETQYF. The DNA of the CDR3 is TGTGCCAGCAGTATAAAAAAGATGGGGACGGAGACCCAGTACTTC.

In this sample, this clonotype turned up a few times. The CDR3 DNA reads as TGTGCCAGCAGCCTGGGGGCCGGGACAGGACCCTACGAGCAGTACTTC. Its protein is CASSLGAGTGPYEQYF. The chain recombines TRBV4-2 with TRBJ2-7, with TRBD1 matching 8 bases. The germline V gene has CDR1 LGHNA and CDR2 YNFKEQ. This CDR3 is 16 amino acids long. The V gene end was trimmed by 4 bases and the J gene end by 2 bases; junction bases not matched to a gene: 10.

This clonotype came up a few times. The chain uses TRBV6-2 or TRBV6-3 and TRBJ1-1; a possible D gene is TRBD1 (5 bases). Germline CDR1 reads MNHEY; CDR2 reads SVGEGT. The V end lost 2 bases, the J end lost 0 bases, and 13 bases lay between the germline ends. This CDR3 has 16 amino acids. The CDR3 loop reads CASSYPSGGLNTEAFF. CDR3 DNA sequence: TGTGCCAGCAGTTACCCCAGCGGGGGACTGAACACTGAAGCTTTCTTT.

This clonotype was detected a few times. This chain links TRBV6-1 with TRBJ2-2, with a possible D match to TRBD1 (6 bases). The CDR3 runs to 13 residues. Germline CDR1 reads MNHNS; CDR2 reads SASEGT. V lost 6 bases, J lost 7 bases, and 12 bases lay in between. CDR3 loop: CASREQGGGELFF. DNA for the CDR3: TGTGCCAGCAGGGAACAGGGTGGCGGGGAGCTGTTTTTT.

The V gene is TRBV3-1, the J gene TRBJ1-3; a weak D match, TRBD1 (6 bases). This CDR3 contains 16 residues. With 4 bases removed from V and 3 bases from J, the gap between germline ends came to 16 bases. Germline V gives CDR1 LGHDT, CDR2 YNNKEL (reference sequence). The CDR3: CASSPTRGEVGNTIYF. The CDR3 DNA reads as TGTGCCAGCAGCCCAACCAGGGGTGAGGTTGGAAACACCATATATTTT.

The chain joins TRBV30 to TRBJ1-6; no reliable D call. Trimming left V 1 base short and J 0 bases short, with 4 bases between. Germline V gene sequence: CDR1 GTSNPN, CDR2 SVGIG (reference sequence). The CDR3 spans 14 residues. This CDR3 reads CAWSGGSYNSPLHF. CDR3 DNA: TGTGCCTGGAGTGGGGGCTCCTATAATTCACCCCTCCACTTT.

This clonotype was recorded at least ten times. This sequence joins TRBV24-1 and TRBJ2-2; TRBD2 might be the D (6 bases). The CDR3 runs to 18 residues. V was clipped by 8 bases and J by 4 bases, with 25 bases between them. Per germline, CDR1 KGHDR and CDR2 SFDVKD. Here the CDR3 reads CATTDYAGPLRGTGELFF. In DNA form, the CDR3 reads TGTGCCACCACCGACTATGCGGGACCCCTAAGGGGCACCGGGGAGCTGTTTTTT.